This entry concerns a single T cell receptor beta chain. Its antigen is not identified. An Oncomine TCR Beta short-read assay was used to sequence the DNA from cultured CD4+ T cells. TCRdb passed the PCR reads through MiXCR, listing each CDR3 protein once. The sample has around 19,000 distinct CDR3 sequences; almost 40% are singletons. This sample was taken from a study of vaccination and CD4 T cells after COVID-19. Study summary: Controls had a CEFX pool, an HIV-1 Nef pool, or no peptide added. Findings and limits, study-wide: A median of 86.3% of reactive clones, in convalescent patients, became evident only post-vaccination.

Treatment specified: 10-day PBMC culture with coronavirus spike peptide pools or control peptides (ViraFEST assay). The CDR3 covers 15 residues. The germline V gene encodes CDR1 MDHEN and CDR2 SYDVKM. V was pared by 5 bases and J by 11 bases, with 14 bases of the junction left unmatched. Sequenced: CD4+ T cells from blood, cultured in vitro. The clonotype originates from a human donor who had recovered from COVID-19. The chain links TRBV28 to TRBJ1-5; TRBD1 agrees at 8 bases. The CDR3 spells CASSEGQVGQKAQHF. The CDR3 region has the DNA TGTGCCAGCAGTGAGGGACAGGTGGGCCAGAAGGCCCAGCATTTT. Filled out from reference TRBV28 and TRBJ1-5, the complete variable domain reads DVKVTQSSRYLVKRTGEKVFLECVQDMDHENMFWYRQDPGLGLRLIYFSYDVKMKEKGDIPEGYSVSREKKERFSLILESASTNQTSMYLCASSEGQVGQKAQHFGDGTRLSIL.